The table lists the clone carrying this T cell receptor beta chain with many counts. With iRepertoire HTBI primers and Arm-PCR of CDR3 regions, TCR beta libraries were built. In the original analysis: Samples collectively showed more than 55 TRBV and more than 12 TRBJ segments. Each CDR3 protein is one row after TCRdb ran MiXCR on the multiplex PCR reads. These V and J calls derive from TCRdb rather than the authors' analysis. The sample gives about 220,000 distinct CDR3 sequences, about 18% of which show up once; approximately 20% is in the top ten. These data are taken from a study of regulatory T cells in long-lasting Graves disease. Study details: Those Graves' patients who were newly diagnosed had been on antithyroid drugs under 3 months.

Time point: newly diagnosed GD, antithyroid drugs for less than 3 months. RNA isolated from PBMCs was used to make the TCR library. This specimen consisted of peripheral blood mononuclear cells (PBMCs), obtained at new diagnosis, from a patient treated with antithyroid drugs. This clonotype originated in a female donor with Graves disease.

CDR3 loop: CASSHLGTQETQYF. CDR3 DNA: TGTGCCAGCAGCCACTTGGGTACCCAAGAGACCCAGTACTTC. The rearrangement uses TRBV6-1 and TRBJ2-5; D call uncertain. The CDR3 consists of 14 residues. V was cut by 6 bases and J by 1 base, with 12 bases left in between. Germline loops: CDR1 MNHNS, CDR2 SASEGT.